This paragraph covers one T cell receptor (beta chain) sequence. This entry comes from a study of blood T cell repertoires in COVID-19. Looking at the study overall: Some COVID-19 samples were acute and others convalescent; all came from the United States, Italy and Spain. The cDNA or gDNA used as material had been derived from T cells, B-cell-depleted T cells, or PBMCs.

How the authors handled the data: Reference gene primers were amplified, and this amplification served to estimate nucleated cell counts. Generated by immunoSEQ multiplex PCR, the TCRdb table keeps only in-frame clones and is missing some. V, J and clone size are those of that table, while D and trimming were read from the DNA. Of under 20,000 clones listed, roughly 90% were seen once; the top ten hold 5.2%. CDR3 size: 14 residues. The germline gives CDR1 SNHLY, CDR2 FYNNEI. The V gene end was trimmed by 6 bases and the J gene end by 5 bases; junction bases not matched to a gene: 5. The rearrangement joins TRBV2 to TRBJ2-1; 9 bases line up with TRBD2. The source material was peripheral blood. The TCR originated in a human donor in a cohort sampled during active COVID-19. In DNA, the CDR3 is TGTGCCAGCAGCGCTAGCGGGGACGACAATGAGCAGTTCTTC. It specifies CASSASGDDNEQFF.